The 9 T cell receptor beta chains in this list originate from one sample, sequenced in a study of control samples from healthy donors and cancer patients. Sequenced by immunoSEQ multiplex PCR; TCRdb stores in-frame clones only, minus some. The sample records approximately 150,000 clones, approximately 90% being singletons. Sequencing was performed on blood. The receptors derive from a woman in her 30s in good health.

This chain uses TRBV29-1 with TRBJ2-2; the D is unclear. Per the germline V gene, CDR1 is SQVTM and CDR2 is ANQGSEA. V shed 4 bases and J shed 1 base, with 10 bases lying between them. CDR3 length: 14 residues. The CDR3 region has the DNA TGCAGCGTTGGGGCTAACAGGAACACCGGGGAGCTGTTTTTT. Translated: CSVGANRNTGELFF.

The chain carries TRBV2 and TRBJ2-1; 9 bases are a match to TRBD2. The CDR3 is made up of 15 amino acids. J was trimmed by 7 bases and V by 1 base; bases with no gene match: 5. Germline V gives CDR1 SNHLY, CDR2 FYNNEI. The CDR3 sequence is CASSEDGLARNEQFF. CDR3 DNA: TGTGCCAGCAGTGAAGACGGACTAGCGAGGAATGAGCAGTTCTTC. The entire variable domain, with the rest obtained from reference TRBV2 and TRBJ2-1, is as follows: EPEVTQTPSHQVTQMGQEVILRCVPISNHLYFYWYRQILGQKVEFLVSFYNNEISEKSEIFDDQFSVERPDGSNFTLKIRSTKLEDSAMYFCASSEDGLARNEQFFGPGTRLTVL.

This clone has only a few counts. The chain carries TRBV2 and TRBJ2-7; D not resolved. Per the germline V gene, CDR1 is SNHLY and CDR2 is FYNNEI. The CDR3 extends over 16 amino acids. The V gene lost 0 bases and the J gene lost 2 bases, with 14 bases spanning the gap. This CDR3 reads CASSEALSSGTYEQYF. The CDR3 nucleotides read TGTGCCAGCAGTGAAGCGCTTTCGTCCGGTACCTACGAGCAGTACTTC.

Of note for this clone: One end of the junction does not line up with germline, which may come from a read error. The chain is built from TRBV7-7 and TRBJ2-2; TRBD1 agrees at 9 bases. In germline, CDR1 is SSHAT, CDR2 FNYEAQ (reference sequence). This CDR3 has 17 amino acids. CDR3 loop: CASSPAPGQGNTGELFF. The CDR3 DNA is TGTGCTAGCAGCCCGGCACCGGGACAGGGGAACACCGGGGAGCTGTTTTTT.

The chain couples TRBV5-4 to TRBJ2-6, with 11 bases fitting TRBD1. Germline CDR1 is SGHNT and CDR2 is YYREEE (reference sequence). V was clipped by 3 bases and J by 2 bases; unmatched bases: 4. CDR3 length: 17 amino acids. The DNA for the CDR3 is TGTGCCAGCAGCTGGGACAGGGGGATCCCTGGGGCCAACGTCCTGACTTTC. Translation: CASSWDRGIPGANVLTF.

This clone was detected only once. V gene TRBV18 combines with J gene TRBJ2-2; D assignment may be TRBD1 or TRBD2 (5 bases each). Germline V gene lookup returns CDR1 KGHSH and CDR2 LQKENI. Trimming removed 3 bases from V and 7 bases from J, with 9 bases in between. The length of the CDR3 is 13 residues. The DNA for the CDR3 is TGTGCCAGCTCACCCAGGGACCGCGGGGAGCTGTTTTTT. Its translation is CASSPRDRGELFF.

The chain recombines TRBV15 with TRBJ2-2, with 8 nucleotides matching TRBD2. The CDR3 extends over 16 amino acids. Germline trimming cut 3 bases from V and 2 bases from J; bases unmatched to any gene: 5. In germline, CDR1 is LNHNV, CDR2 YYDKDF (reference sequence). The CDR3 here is CATSRSGSRNTGELFF. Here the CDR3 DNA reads TGTGCCACCAGCAGGAGCGGGAGTCGCAACACCGGGGAGCTGTTTTTT. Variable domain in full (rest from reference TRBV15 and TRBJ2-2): DAMVIQNPRYQVTQFGKPVTLSCSQTLNHNVMYWYQQKSSQAPKLLFHYYDKDFNNEADTPDNFQSRRPNTSFCFLDIRSPGLGDTAMYLCATSRSGSRNTGELFFGEGSRLTVL.

CDR3: CASRGLWANTEAFF. The CDR3, as DNA: TGTGCCAGCAGGGGACTTTGGGCGAACACTGAAGCTTTCTTT. The rearrangement joins TRBV5-5 to TRBJ1-1; D is perhaps TRBD1 (5 bases). Germline V lookup: CDR1 SGHKS, CDR2 YYEKEE (reference sequence). This CDR3 is built from 14 residues. V lost 5 bases and J 1 base, leaving 12 bases between the germline ends.

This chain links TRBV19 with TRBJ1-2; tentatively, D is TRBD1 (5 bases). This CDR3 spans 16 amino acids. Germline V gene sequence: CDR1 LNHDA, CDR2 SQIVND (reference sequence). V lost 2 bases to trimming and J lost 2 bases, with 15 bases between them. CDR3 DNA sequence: TGTGCCAGTAGTATATTCCAGGGCGCACTCAACTATGGCTACACCTTC. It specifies CASSIFQGALNYGYTF.